The rows below give T cell receptor beta chains drawn from one sample of a study of blood T cell repertoires in COVID-19. Assay used: immunoSEQ multiplex PCR; TCRdb lists only in-frame clones, some missing. This sample has 100,000 to 120,000 clones, with around 74% found just once. The sequencing sample was made of peripheral blood. The receptors come from a woman in her sixties or seventies with acute or convalescent COVID-19. CDR3s include the opening cysteine and the closing phenylalanine or tryptophan. The D gene is left open where the match is weak. Rows give clone size only sometimes, using once, few, many, or a class for an expanded clone.

many	TRBV5-5	TRBJ1-1	NA	CASSLASLNTEAFF	TGTGCCAGCAGCTTGGCCTCCCTGAACACTGAAGCTTTCTTT
NA	TRBV18	TRBJ2-1	NA	CASSRQGGLNEQFF	TGTGCCAGCTCACGACAGGGAGGTTTGAATGAGCAGTTCTTC
few	TRBV5-1	TRBJ1-3	NA	CASSLKPPGNTIYF	TGCGCCAGCAGCTTAAAGCCCCCTGGAAACACCATATATTTT
NA	TRBV18	TRBJ1-3	NA	CASSEGVSGNTIYF	TGTGCCAGCTCGGAGGGAGTCTCTGGAAACACCATATATTTT
NA	TRBV3-1/TRBV3-2	TRBJ1-1	NA	CASRGPGMNTEAFF	TGTGCCAGCAGGGGCCCAGGGATGAACACTGAAGCTTTCTTT
NA	TRBV6-4	TRBJ2-1	TRBD1	CASSSTGEDNEQFF	TGTGCCAGCAGTTCGACAGGGGAGGACAATGAGCAGTTCTTC
many	TRBV27	TRBJ1-6	NA	CASSSRNSPLHF	TGTGCCAGCAGCTCTCGGAATTCACCCCTCCACTTT
NA	TRBV5-1	TRBJ1-1	NA	CASSLGRNQNTEAFF	TGCGCCAGCAGCTTGGGCAGAAATCAGAACACTGAAGCTTTCTTT
few	TRBV3-1/TRBV3-2	TRBJ2-3	TRBD1	CASSQETGAGTDTQYF	TGTGCCAGCAGCCAAGAGACAGGGGCAGGCACAGATACGCAGTATTTT
few	TRBV28	TRBJ1-2	NA	CASSVRYYGYTF	TGTGCCAGCAGTGTCAGGTACTATGGCTACACCTTC
NA	TRBV6-5	TRBJ1-2	NA	CASSYTNRVGGYTF	TGTGCCAGCAGTTATACGAACAGGGTCGGTGGCTACACCTTC
NA	TRBV11-2	TRBJ1-2	TRBD1	CASSSNRGSLAYTF	TGTGCCAGCAGCTCAAACAGGGGCAGTCTAGCCTACACCTTC
NA	TRBV6-1	TRBJ2-7	NA	CASSAVTGGDSYEQYF	TGTGCCAGCAGTGCGGTGACAGGTGGCGACTCCTACGAGCAGTACTTC
once	TRBV10-3	TRBJ1-6	NA	CAISESRGPSPLHF	TGTGCCATCAGTGAGTCGCGGGGTCCTTCACCCCTCCACTTT
NA	TRBV3-1/TRBV3-2	TRBJ1-3	TRBD1	CASSQVLAGGIGNTIYF	TGTGCCAGCAGCCAAGTTCTGGCAGGGGGCATTGGAAACACCATATATTTT
NA	TRBV29-1	TRBJ2-7	NA	CSAAAHSYEQYF	TGCAGCGCCGCCGCACATTCCTACGAGCAGTACTTC
NA	TRBV9	TRBJ2-3	TRBD2	CASSVDAGGLNTQYF	TGTGCCAGCAGCGTAGATGCGGGGGGCCTAAATACGCAGTATTTT
NA	TRBV7-6	TRBJ2-5	NA	CASSSRAGPETQYF	TGTGCCAGCAGCTCCCGGGCGGGGCCCGAGACCCAGTACTTC
NA	TRBV18	TRBJ1-1	NA	CASSPRNREGTEAFF	TGTGCCAGCTCACCGCGAAATCGAGAGGGCACTGAAGCTTTCTTT
few	TRBV10-1	TRBJ2-5	NA	CANSTRAKRTQYF	TGCGCCAACTCTACGAGAGCTAAGAGGACCCAGTACTTC
few	TRBV12-3/TRBV12-4	TRBJ2-2	NA	CASSLREAGELFF	TGTGCCAGCAGTTTGCGAGAGGCCGGGGAGCTGTTTTTT
NA	TRBV19	TRBJ1-6	TRBD1	CATGRGQGEDSPLHF	TGTGCCACGGGCCGAGGACAGGGAGAAGATTCACCCCTCCACTTT
NA	TRBV5-4	TRBJ1-4	NA	CASSWTPPGEKLFF	TGTGCCAGCAGCTGGACCCCCCCGGGGGAAAAACTGTTTTTT
NA	TRBV7-2	TRBJ2-3	NA	CASSKNGGAGGHTDTQYF	TGTGCCAGCAGCAAAAATGGGGGGGCTGGGGGGCACACAGATACGCAGTATTTT
NA	TRBV2	TRBJ2-7	TRBD1	CASSEESGDRGYEQYF	TGTGCCAGCAGTGAAGAAAGCGGGGACAGGGGCTACGAGCAGTACTTC
once	TRBV7-2	TRBJ1-1	NA	CASSNRGRAEAFF	TGTGCCAGCAGCAATAGGGGCAGGGCTGAAGCTTTCTTT
few	TRBV12-5	TRBJ2-1	NA	CASGLVMNINEQFF	TGTGCTAGTGGTTTGGTAATGAACATCAATGAGCAGTTCTTC
NA	TRBV7-2	TRBJ1-2	NA	CAGNRPAGDGYTF	TGTGCCGGGAACAGGCCGGCGGGGGATGGCTACACCTTC
NA	TRBV30	TRBJ1-2	NA	CAWGWGGNYGYTF	TGTGCCTGGGGATGGGGGGGAAACTATGGCTACACCTTC
NA	TRBV30	TRBJ2-3	TRBD2	CAWSALAGVTDTQYF	TGTGCCTGGAGTGCCTTAGCGGGGGTTACAGATACGCAGTATTTT
NA	TRBV7-2	TRBJ2-2	NA	CASSPRSAFVGELFF	TGTGCCAGCAGCCCACGCTCCGCGTTTGTCGGGGAGCTGTTTTTT
NA	TRBV11-3	TRBJ1-6	TRBD1	CASRQDRNSPLHF	TGTGCCAGCAGGCAGGACAGGAATTCACCCCTCCACTTT
few	TRBV6-6	TRBJ1-1	NA	CASTEVGAEAFF	TGTGCCAGCACCGAGGTGGGTGCTGAAGCTTTCTTT
NA	TRBV28	TRBJ1-6	NA	CAGSWRRLGSYNSPLHF	TGTGCCGGAAGTTGGCGAAGACTAGGGTCCTATAATTCACCCCTCCACTTT
NA	TRBV28	TRBJ1-1	TRBD1	CASRDSLNTEAFF	TGTGCCAGCCGGGACAGCTTGAACACTGAAGCTTTCTTT
NA	TRBV30	TRBJ2-7	TRBD2	CAWSKLGLAGGPAYEQYF	TGTGCCTGGTCTAAACTCGGACTAGCGGGGGGGCCTGCCTACGAGCAGTACTTC
NA	TRBV18	TRBJ1-3	TRBD1	CASSRDSSGNTIYF	TGTGCCAGCTCACGGGACAGCTCTGGAAACACCATATATTTT
NA	TRBV5-8	TRBJ2-1	TRBD2	CASSRVHRAGENNEQFF	TGTGCCAGCAGCCGTGTCCACAGAGCGGGGGAAAACAATGAGCAGTTCTTC
NA	TRBV2	TRBJ1-1	TRBD1	CASSVIGQGYGFF	TGTGCCAGCAGTGTTATTGGACAGGGTTACGGTTTCTTT
NA	TRBV28	TRBJ1-2	TRBD1	CASRKQGAKVYGYTF	TGTGCCAGTAGAAAACAGGGGGCGAAAGTCTATGGCTACACCTTC